This T cell receptor (beta chain) was documented in a study of T-cell memory formation after mild COVID-19. Germline assignment: CDR1 SGHRS and CDR2 YFSETQ. This CDR3 is built from 13 residues. Trimming shortened V by 4 bases and J by 4 bases, and 11 bases separated the two germline ends. 5'RACE with constant-segment primers yielded barcoded, UMI-tagged TCR alpha and TCR beta cDNA libraries. TCRdb re-analysed the 5' RACE reads in MiXCR, keeping a single row per CDR3 protein. The sample has roughly 500,000 distinct CDR3 sequences, approximately 20% seen once. The sequencing sample was made of PBMCs or a T cell subset sorted from them (not recorded which). The receptor comes from an adult woman who had mild COVID-19 (a few samples of this study predate the infection). Cell type and time point are not known. The genes are TRBV5-1 and TRBJ1-1; D not certain. CDR3 DNA: TGCGCCAGCAGCCTGACTGAAACCACTGAAGCTTTCTTT. It is translated as CASSLTETTEAFF.